This T cell receptor beta chain is drawn from a study of breast tumors, draining lymph nodes, adjacent tissues. Notes on the study in general: The data were judged consistent with most tumor T cells coming from lymph node and expanding in tumor. Tumor repertoires ranked between lymph nodes and nontumor tissue in diversity, with V and J gene preferences. Luminal-like breast cancer showed significantly higher tumor–nontumor repertoire similarity than basal-like. Data only fit, rather than demonstrated, lymph node origin of most tumor T cells.

This clonotype has ten or more counts. Its antigen is unidentified. Deletions cut 1 base from V and 5 bases from J, with 8 bases between. The CDR3 length is 13 residues. Germline V lookup: CDR1 DFQATT, CDR2 SNEGSKA (reference sequence). TCRdb re-derived calls from the multiplex PCR reads in MiXCR, one entry per CDR3 protein. The repertoire holds tens of thousands of distinct CDR3 sequences, with 23% as singletons. The rearrangement links TRBV20-1 to TRBJ1-4, with D possibly matching TRBD1 (5 bases). The sample was breast tumor tissue. This receptor was obtained from a female donor with breast cancer. Some clones in this sample may be carry-over from other donors' samples. The CDR3 protein is CSARADRNEKLFF. The CDR3 DNA is TGCAGTGCTAGAGCTGACAGAAATGAAAAACTGTTTTTT.